Each of the 29 T cell receptor beta chains below was sequenced from the same sample in a study of T cell responses to AZD1222 COVID-19 vaccine. Clones were read by immunoSEQ multiplex PCR, and TCRdb kept only the in-frame ones, dropping some. Of more than 95,000 clones listed, around 89% are singletons. This material consisted of peripheral blood, taken on day 0 of AZD1222 vaccination. These receptor sequences come from an adult in good health.

The V and J genes are TRBV2 and TRBJ1-5, with 7 bases fitting TRBD1. Germline CDR1 reads SNHLY; CDR2 reads FYNNEI. The CDR3 runs to 16 residues. Germline trimming cut 4 bases from V and 2 bases from J; bases unmatched to any gene: 8. CDR3 in amino acids: CASSGPTGIGNQPQHF. CDR3 in DNA: TGTGCCAGCAGTGGGCCGACAGGGATTGGCAATCAGCCCCAGCATTTT.

This rearrangement joins TRBV30 to TRBJ1-1, with 8 positions matching TRBD1. This CDR3 has 12 residues. Germline trimming cut 1 base from V and 11 bases from J; bases unmatched to any gene: 6. Germline lookup yields CDR1 GTSNPN and CDR2 SVGIG (reference sequence). CDR3 nucleotide sequence: TGTGCCTGGAGTGGGTTTGGGACAGGCGCTTTCTTT. This sequence encodes CAWSGFGTGAFF.

This rearrangement joins TRBV10-3 to TRBJ1-5; D unresolved. This CDR3 is 14 amino acids long. V was pared by 2 bases and J by 0 bases, with 5 bases between. The germline V gene has CDR1 ENHRY and CDR2 SYGVKD. The CDR3 sequence is CAISEEPSNQPQHF. In DNA, the CDR3 is TGTGCCATCAGTGAGGAACCTAGCAATCAGCCCCAGCATTTT.

The rearrangement joins TRBV19 to TRBJ1-1, with 7 bases fitting TRBD1. The CDR3 has 16 amino acids. CDR1 is LNHDA and CDR2 is SQIVND in the germline V gene (reference sequence). With V trimmed by 3 bases and J by 3 bases, 10 bases remained unmatched. CDR3 DNA: TGTGCCAGTAGTATTCTGGGCAGGGGGGTGGACACTGAAGCTTTCTTT. The encoded protein is CASSILGRGVDTEAFF.

This clone was seen only once. The V and J genes are TRBV28 and TRBJ2-3; 9 nucleotides agree with TRBD1. The CDR3 is 16 amino acids. V lost 5 bases to trimming and J lost 1 base; unmatched junction nucleotides: 7. Germline V gives CDR1 MDHEN, CDR2 SYDVKM. Here the CDR3 reads CASSPGTGGGTDTQYF. The CDR3, as DNA: TGTGCCAGCAGTCCAGGTACAGGGGGCGGCACAGATACGCAGTATTTT.

The V and J genes are TRBV5-1 and TRBJ2-5; possibly TRBD1 for D (8 bases). This CDR3 has 15 residues. Trimming removed 3 bases from V and 1 base from J, with 13 bases in between. The V gene's germline CDR1 is SGHRS and CDR2 YFSETQ. The CDR3 DNA sequence: TGCGCCAGCAGCTGGGGGGGACAGGTCCAAGAGACCCAGTACTTC. As protein: CASSWGGQVQETQYF.

V gene TRBV27 combines with J gene TRBJ2-1, with TRBD2 matching over 11 bases. The CDR3 extends over 15 amino acids. CDR1 MNHEY and CDR2 SMNVEV come from the germline V gene (reference sequence). The V gene end was trimmed by 7 bases and the J gene end by 4 bases; junction bases not matched to a gene: 6. CDR3 in amino acids: CASNPGTSGYNEQFF. Here the CDR3 DNA reads TGTGCCAGCAACCCCGGGACTAGCGGATACAATGAGCAGTTCTTC.

The chain joins TRBV28 to TRBJ2-7; maybe TRBD2 (5 bases). V lost 4 bases to trimming and J lost 6 bases, with 19 bases between them. The CDR3 extends over 15 amino acids. Germline values: CDR1 MDHEN, CDR2 SYDVKM. The CDR3 coding sequence is TGTGCCAGCAGTTCCCCAACCAACCTCGGAGGCGAGCAGTACTTC. Translated, it gives CASSSPTNLGGEQYF. Variable domain in full (rest from reference TRBV28 and TRBJ2-7): DVKVTQSSRYLVKRTGEKVFLECVQDMDHENMFWYRQDPGLGLRLIYFSYDVKMKEKGDIPEGYSVSREKKERFSLILESASTNQTSMYLCASSSPTNLGGEQYFGPGTRLTVT.

This clone was seen once. The V call is TRBV5-1, the J call TRBJ1-1; the match to TRBD1 covers 7 bases. CDR3 length: 16 residues. Germline values: CDR1 SGHRS, CDR2 YFSETQ. J was trimmed by 0 bases and V by 2 bases; bases with no gene match: 7. CDR3 sequence: CASSLLTGLMNTEAFF. The CDR3 bases are TGCGCCAGCAGCTTACTGACAGGGTTAATGAACACTGAAGCTTTCTTT.

The chain combines TRBV27 with TRBJ2-5; D is possibly TRBD1 or TRBD2 (6 bases each). V shed 1 base and J shed 2 bases, with 20 bases lying between them. CDR3 length: 18 residues. Looked up from germline, CDR1 is MNHEY and CDR2 is SMNVEV (reference sequence). The chain's CDR3 is CASSLLGGAGTRQETQYF. In nucleotides, the CDR3 is TGTGCCAGCAGTTTATTGGGGGGCGCGGGGACCCGGCAAGAGACCCAGTACTTC.

This chain links TRBV19 with TRBJ1-1; D is undetermined. The CDR3 totals 12 residues. Germline CDR1 reads LNHDA; CDR2 reads SQIVND (reference sequence). V shed 2 bases and J shed 11 bases, with 12 bases lying between them. The CDR3 nucleotides read TGTGCCAGTAGTATACGCGGAGGTGGGGCTTTCTTT. Translated: CASSIRGGGAFF.

The CDR3 sequence is CATSRKLSQVDTQYF. CDR3 sequence (DNA): TGTGCCACCAGCAGGAAACTCTCCCAGGTGGATACGCAGTATTTT. The rearrangement links TRBV15 to TRBJ2-3; D gene ambiguous. CDR3 size: 15 residues. Trimming took off 3 bases at V and 6 bases at J, with 16 bases between the two ends. Germline V gene lookup returns CDR1 LNHNV and CDR2 YYDKDF (reference sequence).

This rearrangement joins TRBV6-5 to TRBJ2-3; D unclear. Germline V gives CDR1 MNHEY, CDR2 SVGAGI. Deletions cut 8 bases from V and 1 base from J, with 13 bases between. This CDR3 has 14 residues. In DNA, the CDR3 is TGTGCCAGCCGATATACTTCTGGCACAGATACGCAGTATTTT. Its protein is CASRYTSGTDTQYF.

This rearrangement joins TRBV28 to TRBJ1-2; D is perhaps TRBD1 (5 bases). The CDR3 is 15 amino acids. The ends were cut back, 6 bases at V and 6 bases at J, with 20 bases in the middle. CDR1 is MDHEN and CDR2 is SYDVKM in the germline V gene. The DNA for the CDR3 is TGTGCCAGCAGCGCGCCCGCGGGGGGTCTTAATGGCTACACCTTC. This encodes CASSAPAGGLNGYTF.

V usage is TRBV5-1 and J usage is TRBJ1-2, with 9 positions matching TRBD1. With V trimmed by 4 bases and J by 0 bases, 4 bases remained unmatched. The CDR3 extends over 15 amino acids. Germline V gives CDR1 SGHRS, CDR2 YFSETQ. CDR3 DNA: TGCGCCAGCAGCCTTAGACAGGGGGCTAACTATGGCTACACCTTC. This translates into CASSLRQGANYGYTF.

The chain uses TRBV10-3 and TRBJ1-4; 7 nucleotides align to TRBD1. Germline loops: CDR1 ENHRY, CDR2 SYGVKD. The J segment lost 7 bases and the V segment lost 7 bases, leaving 6 bases of the junction unmatched. The CDR3 loop spans 13 amino acids. The CDR3 nucleotides are TGTGCCATCACCCCAGGGGGGGGTGAAAAACTGTTTTTT. Amino acid sequence: CAITPGGGEKLFF.

This clone was detected once. The chain uses TRBV10-3 and TRBJ2-5, with 14 bases fitting TRBD2. Per germline, CDR1 ENHRY and CDR2 SYGVKD. V lost 5 bases to trimming and J lost 4 bases; unmatched junction nucleotides: 3. The CDR3 runs to 15 residues. CDR3 amino acids: CAISPGLAGGETQYF. As DNA, the CDR3 is TGTGCCATCAGTCCCGGACTAGCGGGAGGAGAGACCCAGTACTTC.

The V and J genes are TRBV5-1 and TRBJ2-1; TRBD1 might be the D (6 bases). V lost 3 bases and J 4 bases, leaving 14 bases between the germline ends. CDR1 SGHRS and CDR2 YFSETQ come from the germline V gene. This CDR3 region has 15 residues. The CDR3 reads CASSSAGGPYNEQFF. CDR3 coding DNA: TGCGCCAGCAGCTCCGCTGGGGGCCCTTACAATGAGCAGTTCTTC.

This clone came up a few times. The gene calls are TRBV2 and TRBJ2-7; perhaps TRBD2 as D (7 bases). The CDR3 loop spans 12 amino acids. Germline V lookup: CDR1 SNHLY, CDR2 FYNNEI. The CDR3, as DNA: TGTGCAAAGGGGGGGGTCCCCTACGAGCAGTACTTC. Residues: CAKGGVPYEQYF.

This clone has only a few counts. This chain links TRBV5-1 with TRBJ2-2, with D tentatively TRBD1 (5 bases). V was pared by 0 bases and J by 4 bases, with 19 bases between. CDR1 is SGHRS, CDR2 YFSETQ, per germline. The CDR3 covers 18 residues. The CDR3 loop is CASSLALATLRGTGELFF. DNA of the CDR3: TGCGCCAGCAGCTTGGCCCTTGCGACCCTTAGGGGCACCGGGGAGCTGTTTTTT.

This chain joins TRBV5-1 and TRBJ1-4, with D possibly TRBD1 on 5 matching bases. Germline CDR1 reads SGHRS; CDR2 reads YFSETQ. Trimming took off 0 bases at V and 7 bases at J, with 16 bases between the two ends. This CDR3 spans 16 amino acids. CDR3 in DNA: TGCGCCAGCAGCTTGGGGGACCCCCGGTGGGGTGAAAAACTGTTTTTT. Its protein product is CASSLGDPRWGEKLFF.

This CDR3 is CAIRATSTSTDTQYF. The CDR3 DNA sequence: TGTGCCATCAGGGCGACTAGCACTAGCACAGATACGCAGTATTTT. The chain uses TRBV10-3 and TRBJ2-3, with TRBD2 identical over 7 bases. This CDR3 has 15 amino acids. Germline V gene data show CDR1 as ENHRY and CDR2 as SYGVKD. Losses at the gene ends were 6 bases for V and 0 bases for J; bases not matched to a gene: 6.

This sequence joins TRBV6-5 and TRBJ2-2; D is undetermined. The CDR3 sequence is 15 residues long. Germline values: CDR1 MNHEY, CDR2 SVGAGI. Trimming shortened V by 7 bases and J by 1 base, and 13 bases separated the two germline ends. The CDR3 DNA reads as TGTGCCAGCACACAGTACCTCCTGAACACCGGGGAGCTGTTTTTT. It specifies CASTQYLLNTGELFF.

This chain links TRBV30 with TRBJ2-2; D is perhaps TRBD1 or TRBD2 (5 bases each). Germline CDR1 reads GTSNPN; CDR2 reads SVGIG (reference sequence). V was pared by 1 base and J by 5 bases, with 14 bases between. The CDR3 loop spans 15 amino acids. The CDR3 spells CAWSGGSGVTGELFF. The CDR3 DNA reads as TGTGCCTGGAGTGGGGGGTCTGGGGTAACCGGGGAGCTGTTTTTT. The full variable domain, with the rest looked up from reference TRBV30 and TRBJ2-2, is SQTIHQWPATLVQPVGSPLSLECTVEGTSNPNLYWYRQAAGRGLQLLFYSVGIGQISSEVPQNLSASRPQDRQFILSSKKLLLSDSGFYLCAWSGGSGVTGELFFGEGSRLTVL.

This clone was detected only a few times. V and J are TRBV7-3 and TRBJ2-1; 8 nucleotides align to TRBD2. Germline assignment: CDR1 SGHTA and CDR2 FQGTGA. CDR3 size: 17 residues. The junction had 10 bases not matched to a gene; V was cut back by 5 bases and J by 1 base. As DNA, the CDR3 is TGTGCCAGCAGCCTGGGGACTAGTTTTCTATCCTACAATGAGCAGTTCTTC. Translated: CASSLGTSFLSYNEQFF.

This chain links TRBV19 with TRBJ2-5; a weak D match, TRBD2 (6 bases). This CDR3 comprises 14 residues. Germline CDR1 and CDR2: LNHDA and SQIVND (reference sequence). V was cut by 5 bases and J by 5 bases, with 15 bases left in between. The CDR3 region has the DNA TGTGCCAGTAGTTACTCTAGGGGAGGTGAGACCCAGTACTTC. Translation: CASSYSRGGETQYF.

This CDR3 is CASSTRGGSYGYTF. CDR3 DNA: TGTGCCAGCAGCACTAGGGGGGGGAGCTATGGCTACACCTTC. The chain carries TRBV3-1 (or the pseudogene TRBV3-2) and TRBJ1-2; a weak D match, TRBD1 (6 bases). The CDR3 extends over 14 amino acids. The V end was cut by 5 bases, the J end by 4 bases, with 14 bases between. Germline values: CDR1 LGHDT, CDR2 YNNKEL (reference sequence).

This clone was found once. The rearrangement joins TRBV7-2 to TRBJ2-5; TRBD1 matches 7 bases. There are 13 residues in the CDR3. CDR1 and CDR2 from the germline V gene are SGHTA and FQGNSA. V was pared by 8 bases and J by 4 bases, with 7 bases of the junction left unmatched. CDR3 amino acids: CASGDRVGETQYF. The CDR3 bases are TGTGCCAGCGGAGACAGGGTCGGAGAGACCCAGTACTTC.

This clone is a singleton in its sample. J is TRBJ1-4 and V is TRBV15; D gene unclear. CDR3 length: 14 residues. V was cut by 0 bases and J by 12 bases, with 14 bases left in between. The germline CDR1 and CDR2 sequences are LNHNV and YYDKDF (reference sequence). The DNA for the CDR3 is TGTGCCACCAGCAGAGATCTTGGTCGCTCGGAACTGTTTTTT. Translation gives CATSRDLGRSELFF.